These 16 T cell receptor beta chains were sequenced from one sample in a study of shared T cell receptors in the human thymus (dated by TCRdb to about 2021). The library was prepared using the immunoSEQ multiplex PCR assay. In TCRdb, the immuneACCESS table is reduced to in-frame sequences with V and J assigned. These tables do not hold every clone; where another copy was compared, an unresolved V gene accounts for under half, and the others remain unexplained. The sample table contains approximately 490,000 clones; only one count was recorded for 78% of them. The ten largest clones represent less than 0.015% of the sample. The sample also formed part of further work on human thymus T cells.

The sequenced sample consisted of thymocytes. These receptors were obtained from a boy under three years old with a congenital heart defect. Donor details come from another sample of the same person, matched by shared clones.

V usage is TRBV4-2 and J usage is TRBJ2-7; D call uncertain. V was clipped by 4 bases and J by 3 bases, with 22 bases between them. The CDR3 length is 17 residues. Germline V CDR1 and CDR2: LGHNA, YNFKEQ. The CDR3 bases are TGTGCCAGCAGCCCCCCAAGAGCGCCCACGCCCCACTACGAGCAGTACTTC. It translates to CASSPPRAPTPHYEQYF.

This clone was picked up a small number of times. The V call is TRBV12-5, the J call TRBJ1-3; 7 bases align to TRBD1. V was clipped by 1 base and J by 0 bases; unmatched bases: 9. The CDR3 runs 18 residues. Germline CDR1 and CDR2: LGHNT and FRNRAP. The CDR3 loop is CASGLARDSQSSGNTIYF. CDR3 nucleotide sequence: TGTGCTAGTGGTTTGGCCCGGGACAGTCAGAGCTCTGGAAACACCATATATTTT. Together with reference TRBV12-5 and TRBJ1-3, the CDR3 gives the full variable domain: DARVTQTPRHKVTEMGQEVTMRCQPILGHNTVFWYRQTMMQGLELLAYFRNRAPLDDSGMPKDRFSAEMPDATLATLKIQPSEPRDSAVYFCASGLARDSQSSGNTIYFGEGSWLTVV.

CDR3 sequence (DNA): TGTGCCAGCAGCAAAGTGGTCTATGTAGGGGGATTTAGCTCCTACGAGCAGTACTTC. Translation gives CASSKVVYVGGFSSYEQYF. The chain recombines TRBV21-1 with TRBJ2-7; the D call in the table, TRBD1, was not verified against the DNA. TRBV21-1 is a pseudogene segment. The CDR3 extends over 19 amino acids.

The chain combines TRBV10-3 with TRBJ2-1, with TRBD2 matching over 7 bases. This CDR3 comprises 15 residues. Trimming cost V 6 bases and J 0 bases; bases outside gene matches: 5. Per the germline V gene, CDR1 is ENHRY and CDR2 is SYGVKD. The CDR3 region has the DNA TGTGCCATCAGGTTCAGCGGGAACTCCTACAATGAGCAGTTCTTC. It yields the protein CAIRFSGNSYNEQFF.

The rearrangement uses TRBV7-6 and TRBJ2-1; 15 bases fit TRBD2. J gave up 6 bases and V 5 bases, and 5 bases lay outside the gene matches. The CDR3 has 16 amino acids. Germline V lookup: CDR1 SGHVS, CDR2 FNYEAQ. The CDR3 region is CASSPWTSGRGNEQFF. The DNA for the CDR3 is TGTGCCAGCAGCCCCTGGACTAGCGGGAGGGGCAATGAGCAGTTCTTC.

The V call is TRBV7-9, the J call TRBJ2-7; weak D call: TRBD2 (6 bases). Germline loops: CDR1 SEHNR, CDR2 FQNEAQ (reference sequence). The CDR3 totals 14 residues. V was pared by 8 bases and J by 0 bases, with 14 bases between. The CDR3 nucleotides read TGTGCCAGCCTGGCGGGGCGGGCCTCCTACGAGCAGTACTTC. It codes for CASLAGRASYEQYF.

The V call is TRBV4-2, the J call TRBJ2-2; no clear D gene. The germline V gene has CDR1 LGHNA and CDR2 YNFKEQ. V lost 4 bases to trimming and J lost 0 bases, with 12 bases between them. The CDR3 has 16 amino acids. This CDR3 reads CASSPRPTPNTGELFF. The CDR3 DNA reads TGTGCCAGCAGCCCCAGACCGACACCGAACACCGGGGAGCTGTTTTTT.

The chain joins TRBV19 to TRBJ2-3, with TRBD1 matching 9 bases. The ends lost 6 bases at V and 0 bases at J; junction bases unmatched: 10. The CDR3 runs 17 residues. In germline, CDR1 is LNHDA, CDR2 SQIVND (reference sequence). The CDR3 coding sequence is TGTGCCAGTAGGGACGGACAGGGGATTTTCAGCACAGATACGCAGTATTTT. It specifies CASRDGQGIFSTDTQYF.

The sample holds one count of this clone. CDR3 coding DNA: TGTGCCTACGGAGCTGGACAGGGCACAGCTTTCTTT. It specifies CAYGAGQGTAFF. The chain employs TRBV30 and TRBJ1-1, with TRBD1 matching 8 bases. Unmatched junction bases numbered 11, after V lost 7 bases and J lost 10 bases. The CDR3 is made up of 12 amino acids. Germline assignment: CDR1 GTSNPN and CDR2 SVGIG (reference sequence).

The J gene is TRBJ2-5, the V gene TRBV4-2; 7 bases agree with TRBD2. Unmatched junction bases numbered 13, after V lost 7 bases and J lost 5 bases. The CDR3 consists of 15 residues. Germline lookup yields CDR1 LGHNA and CDR2 YNFKEQ. The CDR3 DNA is TGTGCCAGCAAACGTAGGAGGGAGGGAGCGGAGACCCAGTACTTC. Encoded protein: CASKRRREGAETQYF.

This chain connects TRBV7-9 to TRBJ2-3, with TRBD2 matching over 9 bases. The CDR3 loop spans 17 amino acids. CDR1 is SEHNR and CDR2 is FQNEAQ in the germline V gene (reference sequence). V lost 5 bases to trimming and J lost 3 bases; unmatched junction nucleotides: 12. Here the CDR3 reads CASSPRASGRKTDTQYF. DNA of the CDR3: TGTGCCAGCAGCCCACGTGCCAGCGGGAGGAAGACAGATACGCAGTATTTT.

In regard to this clone: A junction boundary mismatches the germline segment, possibly from a read error. The chain recombines TRBV25-1 with TRBJ1-2; TRBD1 matches at 8 bases. The CDR3 runs 12 residues. Germline CDR1 reads MGHDK; CDR2 reads SYGVNS. CDR3 sequence: CASSEGTGLTIF. Written as DNA, the CDR3 is TGTGCCAGCAGTGAAGGGACAGGCCTAACGATCTTC.

The genes are TRBV2 and TRBJ1-3, with D unclear. The CDR3 totals 15 residues. The germline V gene encodes CDR1 SNHLY and CDR2 FYNNEI. Deletions cut 4 bases from V and 0 bases from J, with 10 bases between. CDR3 region: CASSAGISSGNTIYF. In DNA, the CDR3 is TGTGCCAGCAGTGCGGGGATCAGCTCTGGAAACACCATATATTTT.

V is TRBV21-1 and J is TRBJ1-2. TRBV21-1 is flagged as a pseudogene. The CDR3 loop spans 15 amino acids. CDR3 protein: CASSKCPGTNYGYTF. The CDR3 DNA follows: TGTGCCAGCAGCAAATGTCCGGGAACGAACTATGGCTACACCTTC.

In its sample, this clone was seen a few times. This chain links TRBV2 with TRBJ2-1; TRBD1 matches 11 bases. The germline V gene has CDR1 SNHLY and CDR2 FYNNEI. V shed 3 bases and J 2 bases; nucleotides not matched to a gene: 12. This CDR3 is built from 19 residues. In DNA form, the CDR3 reads TGTGCCAGCAGTGAGAGGACAGGGGGCGAGGGAGGCACCTACAATGAGCAGTTCTTC. It specifies CASSERTGGEGGTYNEQFF.

The chain links TRBV7-2 to TRBJ1-5, with 9 positions matching TRBD1. After removal of 1 base from V and 6 bases from J, the junction contained 4 bases not matched to a gene. The CDR3 contains 15 residues. Germline V lookup: CDR1 SGHTA, CDR2 FQGNSA. In DNA, the CDR3 is TGTGCCAGCAGCTTAGGGACAGGGGCGGTTCAGCCCCAGCATTTT. This sequence encodes CASSLGTGAVQPQHF.